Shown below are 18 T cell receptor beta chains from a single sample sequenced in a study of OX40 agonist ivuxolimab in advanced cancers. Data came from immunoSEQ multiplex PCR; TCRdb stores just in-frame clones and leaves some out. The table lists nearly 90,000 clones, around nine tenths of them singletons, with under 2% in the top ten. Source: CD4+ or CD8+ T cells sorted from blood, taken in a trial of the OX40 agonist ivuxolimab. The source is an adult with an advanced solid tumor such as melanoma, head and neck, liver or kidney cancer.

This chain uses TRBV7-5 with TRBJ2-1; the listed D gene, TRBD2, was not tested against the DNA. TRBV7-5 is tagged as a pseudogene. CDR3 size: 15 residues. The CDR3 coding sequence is TGTGTCAGAAGCTTATGTGACGGGGGGAACAATGAGCAGTTCTTC. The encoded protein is CVRSLCDGGNNEQFF.

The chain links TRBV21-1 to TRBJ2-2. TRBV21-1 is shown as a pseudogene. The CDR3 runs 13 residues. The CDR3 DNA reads TGTGCCAGCGCAAGGGCCCCTCGAAGGGAGCTGTTTTTT. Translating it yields CASARAPRRELFF.

This chain's CDR3 is CAMSPGGNGLNSPLHF. The CDR3 DNA follows: TGTGCCATGTCGCCCGGAGGAAACGGTTTGAATTCACCCCTCCACTTT. The V gene is TRBV10-3, the J gene TRBJ1-6, with D unclear. The CDR3 totals 16 residues. From germline, CDR1 is ENHRY and CDR2 SYGVKD. V lost 9 bases and J 7 bases, leaving 22 bases between the germline ends.

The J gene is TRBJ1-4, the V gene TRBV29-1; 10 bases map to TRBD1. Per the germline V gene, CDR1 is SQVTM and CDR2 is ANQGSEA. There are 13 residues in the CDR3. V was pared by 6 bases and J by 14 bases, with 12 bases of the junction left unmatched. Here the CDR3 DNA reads TGCAGCGTCCAGGGGGACAGGGGCAACCGTCTGTTTTTT. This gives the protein CSVQGDRGNRLFF.

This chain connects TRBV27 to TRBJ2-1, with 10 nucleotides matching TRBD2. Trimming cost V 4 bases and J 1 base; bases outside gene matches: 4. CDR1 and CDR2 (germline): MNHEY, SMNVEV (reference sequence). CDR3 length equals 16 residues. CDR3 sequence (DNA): TGTGCCAGCAGTTGGGCTAGCGGGGGTTCCTACAATGAGCAGTTCTTC. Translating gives CASSWASGGSYNEQFF.

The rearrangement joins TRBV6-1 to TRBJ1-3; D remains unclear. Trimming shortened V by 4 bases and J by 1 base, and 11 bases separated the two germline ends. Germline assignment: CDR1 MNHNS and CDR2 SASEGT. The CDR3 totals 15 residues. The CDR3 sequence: CASSAPASSGNTIYF. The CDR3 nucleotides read TGTGCCAGCAGTGCCCCGGCCAGTTCTGGAAACACCATATATTTT.

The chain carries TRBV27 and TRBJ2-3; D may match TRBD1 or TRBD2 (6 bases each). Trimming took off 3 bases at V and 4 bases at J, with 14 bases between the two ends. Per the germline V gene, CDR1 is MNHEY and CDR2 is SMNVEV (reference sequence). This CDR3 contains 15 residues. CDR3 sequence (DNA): TGTGCCAGCAGTTTGGCCGGGGGCGCCGCAGATACGCAGTATTTT. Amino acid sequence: CASSLAGGAADTQYF.

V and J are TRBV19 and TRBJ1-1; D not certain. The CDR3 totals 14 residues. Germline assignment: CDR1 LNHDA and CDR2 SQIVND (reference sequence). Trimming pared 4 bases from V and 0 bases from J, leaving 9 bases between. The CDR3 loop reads CASSSGSVNTEAFF. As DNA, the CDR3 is TGTGCCAGTAGTAGTGGGTCAGTGAACACTGAAGCTTTCTTT.

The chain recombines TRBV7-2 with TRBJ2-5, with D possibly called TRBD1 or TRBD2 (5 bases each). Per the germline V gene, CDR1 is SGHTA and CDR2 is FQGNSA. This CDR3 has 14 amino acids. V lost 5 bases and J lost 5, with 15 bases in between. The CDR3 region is CASSMGTPMETQYF. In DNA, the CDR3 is TGTGCCAGCAGCATGGGGACCCCCATGGAGACCCAGTACTTC.

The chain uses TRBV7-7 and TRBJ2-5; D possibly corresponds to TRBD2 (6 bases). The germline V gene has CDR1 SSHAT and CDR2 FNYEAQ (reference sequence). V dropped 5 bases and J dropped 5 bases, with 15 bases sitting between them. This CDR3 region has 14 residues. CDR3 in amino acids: CASSITGEGETQYF. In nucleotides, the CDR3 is TGTGCCAGCAGCATTACGGGAGAGGGGGAGACCCAGTACTTC.

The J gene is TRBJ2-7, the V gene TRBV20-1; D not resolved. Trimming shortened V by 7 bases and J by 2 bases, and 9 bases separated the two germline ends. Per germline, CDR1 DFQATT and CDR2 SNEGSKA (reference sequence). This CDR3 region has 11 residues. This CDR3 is CSVRKAYEQYF. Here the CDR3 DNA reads TGCAGTGTCCGTAAGGCCTACGAGCAGTACTTC.

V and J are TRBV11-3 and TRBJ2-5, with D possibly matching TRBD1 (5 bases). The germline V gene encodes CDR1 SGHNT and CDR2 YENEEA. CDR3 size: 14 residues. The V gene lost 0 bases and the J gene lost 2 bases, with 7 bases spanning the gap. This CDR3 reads CASSLDPGQETQYF. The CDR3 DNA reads TGTGCCAGCAGCTTAGATCCAGGGCAAGAGACCCAGTACTTC.

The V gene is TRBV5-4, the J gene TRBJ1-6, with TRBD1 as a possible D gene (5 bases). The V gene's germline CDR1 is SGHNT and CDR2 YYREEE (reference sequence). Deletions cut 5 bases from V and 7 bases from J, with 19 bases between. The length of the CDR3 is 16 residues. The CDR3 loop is CASRQTGPVVNSPLHF. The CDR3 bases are TGTGCCAGCAGACAAACAGGCCCCGTTGTGAATTCACCCCTCCACTTT.

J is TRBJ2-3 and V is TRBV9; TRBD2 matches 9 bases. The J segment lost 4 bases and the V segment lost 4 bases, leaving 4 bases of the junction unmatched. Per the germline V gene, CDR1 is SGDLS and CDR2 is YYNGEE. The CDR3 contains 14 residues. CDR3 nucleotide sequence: TGTGCCAGCAGCTCGGGACTAGCCTCAGATACGCAGTATTTT. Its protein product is CASSSGLASDTQYF.

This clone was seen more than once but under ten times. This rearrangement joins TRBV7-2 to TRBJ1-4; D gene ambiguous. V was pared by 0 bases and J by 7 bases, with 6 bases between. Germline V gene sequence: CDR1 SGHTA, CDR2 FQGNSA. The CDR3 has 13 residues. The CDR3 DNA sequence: TGTGCCAGCAGCTTAGCGCGGGCTGAAAAACTGTTTTTT. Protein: CASSLARAEKLFF.

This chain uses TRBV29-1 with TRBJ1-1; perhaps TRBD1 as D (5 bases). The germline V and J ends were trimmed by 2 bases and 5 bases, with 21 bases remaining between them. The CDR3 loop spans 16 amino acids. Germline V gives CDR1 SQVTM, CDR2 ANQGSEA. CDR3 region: CSVESGAGRAKTEAFF. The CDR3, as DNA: TGCAGCGTTGAAAGTGGTGCGGGACGGGCAAAGACTGAAGCTTTCTTT. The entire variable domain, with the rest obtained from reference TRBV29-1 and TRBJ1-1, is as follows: SAVISQKPSRDICQRGTSLTIQCQVDSQVTMMFWYRQQPGQSLTLIATANQGSEATYESGFVIDKFPISRPNLTFSTLTVSNMSPEDSSIYLCSVESGAGRAKTEAFFGQGTRLTVV.

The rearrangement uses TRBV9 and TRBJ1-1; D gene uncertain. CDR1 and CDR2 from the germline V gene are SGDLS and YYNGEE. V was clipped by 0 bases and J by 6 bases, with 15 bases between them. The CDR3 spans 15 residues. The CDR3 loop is CASSVAWQLDSEAFF. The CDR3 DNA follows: TGTGCCAGCAGCGTAGCATGGCAGCTAGATTCTGAAGCTTTCTTT.

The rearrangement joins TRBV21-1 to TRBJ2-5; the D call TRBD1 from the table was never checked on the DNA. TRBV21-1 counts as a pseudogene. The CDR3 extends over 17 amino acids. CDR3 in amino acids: CASSNSWTPNGEETQYF. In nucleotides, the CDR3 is TGTGCCAGCAGCAACTCCTGGACACCGAACGGCGAAGAGACCCAGTACTTC.